The subject of this entry is one T cell receptor (beta chain). The antigen is not known. These data originate in a study of T cell repertoires in cytomegalovirus infection. MiXCR, run by TCRdb on the reads, gives a single entry per CDR3 protein. The table has about 530,000 distinct CDR3 sequences, about 25% seen once. The ends were cut back, 8 bases at V and 0 bases at J, with 11 bases in the middle. In germline, CDR1 is MNHEY, CDR2 SVGAGI. The CDR3 has 14 residues. The study's findings and limits: HLA-C-restricted TCR beta clonotypes specific for CMV led the ex vivo response.

The receptor's source is a human donor in good health (CMV status not recorded). Some clones in this sample may be carry-over from other donors' samples. The sample consisted of PBMCs. The chain uses TRBV6-5 and TRBJ1-3, with D maybe TRBD1 (5 bases). The CDR3 sequence: CASGQGDSGNTIYF. The CDR3 DNA sequence: TGTGCCAGCGGGCAGGGTGACTCTGGAAACACCATATATTTT.